One and the same sample provided the 23 T cell receptor beta chains below, sequenced in a study of blood T cell repertoires in COVID-19. Sequencing used immunoSEQ multiplex PCR; TCRdb keeps in-frame clones, though not all of them. Here the sample spans tens of thousands of clones, just under 80% being singletons. Source material: peripheral blood. All receptors come from a man aged 65-85 years with COVID-19, enrolled during active disease.

The rearrangement joins TRBV7-2 to TRBJ1-1; a weak D match, TRBD1 (6 bases). The CDR3 is 15 amino acids. CDR1 SGHTA and CDR2 FQGNSA come from the germline V gene. V gave up 2 bases and J gave up 1 base, with 11 bases separating them. The CDR3: CASSLLGAENTEAFF. The CDR3 DNA follows: TGTGCCAGCAGCTTATTGGGGGCGGAGAACACTGAAGCTTTCTTT.

The chain employs TRBV5-1 and TRBJ2-7, with 8 bases matching TRBD1. Germline lookup yields CDR1 SGHRS and CDR2 YFSETQ. With V trimmed by 1 base and J by 5 bases, 2 bases remained unmatched. The CDR3 has 13 amino acids. The CDR3 coding sequence is TGCGCCAGCAGCTTGCAGGGGGCCCACGAGCAGTACTTC. Protein: CASSLQGAHEQYF. The full variable domain, completed using reference TRBV5-1 and TRBJ2-7, is KAGVTQTPRYLIKTRGQQVTLSCSPISGHRSVSWYQQTPGQGLQFLFEYFSETQRNKGNFPGRFSGRQFSNSRSEMNVSTLELGDSALYLCASSLQGAHEQYFGPGTRLTVT.

The chain carries TRBV18 and TRBJ1-1, with TRBD1 as a possible D gene (6 bases). The V end lost 1 base, the J end lost 1 base, and 10 bases lay between the germline ends. Germline assignment: CDR1 KGHSH and CDR2 LQKENI. This CDR3 has 15 residues. The CDR3 sequence: CASSPRADRNTEAFF. DNA of the CDR3: TGTGCCAGCTCACCACGTGCGGACAGGAACACTGAAGCTTTCTTT.

The chain couples TRBV6-5 to TRBJ1-1; TRBD1 might be the D (5 bases). This CDR3 spans 14 amino acids. Trimming removed 5 bases at V and 1 base at J, with 11 bases between. Germline assignment: CDR1 MNHEY and CDR2 SVGAGI. The CDR3 region has the DNA TGTGCCAGCAGTCCCCGGACAAAGAACACTGAAGCTTTCTTT. It encodes CASSPRTKNTEAFF.

The rearrangement uses TRBV4-2 and TRBJ2-3; 7 positions match TRBD2. The CDR3 contains 17 residues. With V trimmed by 1 base and J by 2 bases, 9 bases remained unmatched. Germline V gives CDR1 LGHNA, CDR2 YNFKEQ. CDR3 sequence: CASSQGMASGNTDTQYF. The CDR3 DNA follows: TGTGCCAGCAGCCAAGGAATGGCTAGCGGAAACACAGATACGCAGTATTTT.

The V and J genes are TRBV7-3 and TRBJ1-5, with a weak D call TRBD1 (6 bases). Looked up from germline, CDR1 is SGHTA and CDR2 is FQGTGA. The CDR3 contains 16 residues. V lost 5 bases, J lost 9 bases, and 23 bases lay in between. CDR3 DNA: TGTGCCAGCAGCCTTGAGCGCAGGGGTAATCGGTGGCCCCAGCATTTT. It codes for CASSLERRGNRWPQHF.

This chain connects TRBV4-2 to TRBJ2-7; D may be TRBD1 (5 bases). The length of the CDR3 is 13 residues. V gave up 1 base and J gave up 6 bases, with 10 bases separating them. CDR1 is LGHNA, CDR2 YNFKEQ, per germline. CDR3 loop: CASSQAGSGEQYF. The CDR3 bases are TGTGCCAGCAGCCAAGCAGGGTCAGGCGAGCAGTACTTC.

The chain recombines TRBV7-2 with TRBJ2-5; TRBD1 aligns across 8 bases. The trim removed 1 base at V and 4 bases at J, leaving 5 bases unmatched. The CDR3 spans 15 residues. From germline, CDR1 is SGHTA and CDR2 FQGNSA. The CDR3 region has the DNA TGTGCCAGCAGCTTAGAGACAGGGGTAGGAGAGACCCAGTACTTC. Amino acids: CASSLETGVGETQYF.

The CDR3 is CASSLDSSYEQYF. The CDR3 DNA reads TGCGCCAGCAGCCTCGACAGCTCCTACGAGCAGTACTTC. V is TRBV4-1 and J is TRBJ2-7; TRBD1 is a possible D gene (5 bases). The germline V gene encodes CDR1 MGHRA and CDR2 YSYEKL. The CDR3 has 13 amino acids. Trimming pared 4 bases from V and 0 bases from J, leaving 7 bases between.

The gene calls are TRBV9 and TRBJ1-2, with D hard to call. Trimming took off 2 bases at V and 5 bases at J, with 10 bases between the two ends. CDR1 SGDLS and CDR2 YYNGEE come from the germline V gene. The CDR3 is 13 amino acids. The CDR3 is CASSVSRDYGYTF. CDR3 nucleotides: TGTGCCAGCAGCGTTAGCCGGGATTATGGCTACACCTTC.

The rearrangement joins TRBV11-3 to TRBJ2-5, with D perhaps matching TRBD2 (6 bases). CDR1 is SGHNT, CDR2 YENEEA, per germline. CDR3 size: 14 residues. Deletions cut 1 base from V and 9 bases from J, with 15 bases between. CDR3 DNA: TGTGCCAGCAGCTTAGGTCCAGGGACTGTGGCCCAGTACTTC. Its translation is CASSLGPGTVAQYF.

V and J are TRBV19 and TRBJ2-7; D is perhaps TRBD1 (5 bases). In germline, CDR1 is LNHDA, CDR2 SQIVND (reference sequence). Trimming left V 3 bases short and J 4 bases short, with 10 bases between. The CDR3 totals 13 residues. CDR3 sequence reads: CASSMAQGYEQYF. The CDR3 DNA follows: TGTGCCAGTAGTATGGCCCAGGGTTACGAGCAGTACTTC.

The chain carries TRBV12-3 or TRBV12-4 and TRBJ1-1, with no clear D. The CDR3 is 13 residues long. Trimming removed 5 bases at V and 5 bases at J, with 12 bases between. CDR3 in DNA: TGTGCCAGCAGTAACCGAGGGAGGACTGAAGCTTTCTTT. Protein sequence: CASSNRGRTEAFF.

The CDR3 DNA reads as TGTGCCAGCAGCTTTAACAGGGCCCCCTACAATGAGCAGTTCTTC. It encodes CASSFNRAPYNEQFF. The chain combines TRBV7-3 with TRBJ2-1; D might be TRBD1 (6 bases). Germline loops: CDR1 SGHTA, CDR2 FQGTGA. Trimming pared 3 bases from V and 2 bases from J, leaving 11 bases between. The CDR3 length is 15 residues.

The V and J genes are TRBV5-1 and TRBJ2-3; TRBD2 aligns across 8 bases. Germline V CDR1 and CDR2: SGHRS, YFSETQ. V shed 0 bases and J 4 bases; nucleotides not matched to a gene: 7. This CDR3 comprises 16 residues. DNA for the CDR3: TGCGCCAGCAGCTTGGCAACTAGCGGCGGTGCAGATACGCAGTATTTT. This gives the protein CASSLATSGGADTQYF.

V and J are TRBV7-2 and TRBJ2-5; a weak D match, TRBD2 (5 bases). The CDR3 covers 17 residues. CDR1 is SGHTA and CDR2 is FQGNSA in the germline V gene. V lost 1 base to trimming and J lost 3 bases, with 18 bases between them. CDR3 in DNA: TGTGCCAGCAGCTTAGAGGCTCGCGGGCCCCCAGAAGAGACCCAGTACTTC. Amino acid sequence: CASSLEARGPPEETQYF.

The chain links TRBV19 to TRBJ1-5; 7 bases line up with TRBD1. The CDR3 has 17 residues. The J segment lost 9 bases and the V segment lost 1 base, leaving 15 bases of the junction unmatched. Germline CDR1 is LNHDA and CDR2 is SQIVND (reference sequence). CDR3 DNA sequence: TGTGCCAGTAGTATAGGGACGGCGAGTATCCCAGGGGGGCCCCAGCATTTT. Its protein is CASSIGTASIPGGPQHF.

The rearrangement uses TRBV2 and TRBJ2-7, with 8 bases that match TRBD1. The CDR3 has 14 residues. Germline V gene data show CDR1 as SNHLY and CDR2 as FYNNEI. V dropped 6 bases and J dropped 3; count of bases not matched to a gene: 7. The CDR3 nucleotides read TGTGCCAGCAGCAAGGGGACAGGACTCTACGAGCAGTACTTC. Its protein is CASSKGTGLYEQYF. Filled out from reference TRBV2 and TRBJ2-7, the complete variable domain reads EPEVTQTPSHQVTQMGQEVILRCVPISNHLYFYWYRQILGQKVEFLVSFYNNEISEKSEIFDDQFSVERPDGSNFTLKIRSTKLEDSAMYFCASSKGTGLYEQYFGPGTRLTVT.

The CDR3: CASSPREGSDTQYF. Here the CDR3 DNA reads TGTGCCAGCAGCCCCAGGGAAGGGTCAGATACGCAGTATTTT. The chain is built from TRBV7-6 and TRBJ2-3; the D gene is possibly TRBD1 (5 bases). V shed 5 bases and J shed 4 bases, with 13 bases lying between them. The CDR3 loop spans 14 amino acids. The germline gives CDR1 SGHVS, CDR2 FNYEAQ.

This chain links TRBV11-3 with TRBJ2-5; TRBD1 matches 10 bases. Trimming took 3 bases from V and 0 from J; bases not matched to a gene: 4. The CDR3 is made up of 16 amino acids. Germline-derived CDR1 and CDR2 are SGHNT and YENEEA. Here the CDR3 DNA reads TGTGCCAGCAGCTTTGGACAGGGGGTTTACCAAGAGACCCAGTACTTC. Its translation is CASSFGQGVYQETQYF.

The J gene is TRBJ1-3, the V gene TRBV5-1, with 9 positions matching TRBD1. With 0 bases clipped from V and 2 bases from J, the junction kept 3 bases outside the gene matches. CDR1 is SGHRS and CDR2 is YFSETQ in the germline V gene. The CDR3 runs to 16 residues. CDR3 bases: TGCGCCAGCAGCTTGGAACAGGGGGCGCCTGGAAACACCATATATTTT. Protein sequence: CASSLEQGAPGNTIYF.

This clone was picked up many times. V is TRBV12-3 or TRBV12-4 and J is TRBJ1-2; TRBD1 might be the D (6 bases). V was clipped by 6 bases and J by 4 bases, with 9 bases between them. The CDR3 is made up of 12 amino acids. CDR3 nucleotides: TGTGCCAGCAGGGCACAGGGCTATGGCTACACCTTC. Residues: CASRAQGYGYTF.

The chain uses TRBV18 and TRBJ1-4, with unresolved D. Trimming cost V 3 bases and J 0 bases, with 11 bases left between them. Germline assignment: CDR1 KGHSH and CDR2 LQKENI. The CDR3 loop spans 16 amino acids. This chain's CDR3 is CASSPGAVATNEKLFF. In DNA, the CDR3 is TGTGCCAGCTCACCGGGAGCAGTTGCAACTAATGAAAAACTGTTTTTT. The full variable domain, completed using reference TRBV18 and TRBJ1-4, is NAGVMQNPRHLVRRRGQEARLRCSPMKGHSHVYWYRQLPEEGLKFMVYLQKENIIDESGMPKERFSAEFPKEGPSILRIQQVVRGDSAAYFCASSPGAVATNEKLFFGSGTQLSVL.